Shown below are 5 T cell receptor beta chains from a single sample sequenced in a study of T cells in Graves' hyperthyroidism and ophthalmopathy. TCR beta CDR3 regions were amplified from RNA. First-round RT-PCR targeting the TCR CDR3 was performed with the HTBI primer set. Via MiXCR, TCRdb re-called the multiplex PCR reads, giving one row per CDR3 protein. The repertoire includes about 460,000 distinct CDR3 sequences, roughly 22% of them detected once, and roughly 49% sits in the top ten. The sample was blood. The receptors stem from a woman in her 70s with Graves' ophthalmopathy.

Points on this clonotype: Just one base apart from a much larger clone, this may be a read error. The missing conserved phenylalanine or tryptophan at the end of this CDR3 makes a read error likely. This chain links TRBV2 with TRBJ2-2; no clear D. CDR1 SNHLY and CDR2 FYNNEI come from the germline V gene. This CDR3 is 13 amino acids long. V was shortened by 2 bases and J by 1 base, with 2 bases between the two germline ends. The DNA for the CDR3 is TGTGCCAGCAGTGAAAGGAACACCGGGGAGCTGTTTCTT. This gives the protein CASSERNTGELFL.

V usage is TRBV6-2 or TRBV6-3 and J usage is TRBJ1-1; tentative D call: TRBD1 (5 bases). The CDR3 runs to 13 residues. The V end lost 5 bases, the J end lost 5 bases, and 12 bases lay between the germline ends. The germline V gene encodes CDR1 MNHEY and CDR2 SVGEGT. The CDR3 sequence is CASSRQRRTEAFF. The CDR3 DNA reads TGTGCCAGCAGTAGACAGAGGAGGACTGAAGCTTTCTTT.

This rearrangement joins TRBV20-1 to TRBJ1-2; 8 bases are a match to TRBD1. The CDR3 covers 11 residues. V shed 3 bases, J shed 8 bases, and the junction held 2 bases outside the gene matches. CDR1 is DFQATT, CDR2 SNEGSKA, per germline (reference sequence). CDR3 coding DNA: TGCAGTGCTAGCCCAGGGGGCGGCTACACCTTC. Translation gives CSASPGGGYTF.

In its sample, this clonotype was seen a few times. The genes are TRBV11-2 and TRBJ2-7, with D tentatively TRBD1 (6 bases). CDR1 SGHAT and CDR2 FQNNGV come from the germline V gene. Trimming stripped 4 bases from V and 0 bases from J, with 13 bases between. The CDR3 runs to 15 residues. The CDR3 region is CASSSTGISSYEQYF. The CDR3 DNA reads as TGTGCCAGCAGCTCGACAGGTATTAGCTCCTACGAGCAGTACTTC.

V is TRBV28 and J is TRBJ1-6, with D tentatively TRBD1 (5 bases). Germline V lookup: CDR1 MDHEN, CDR2 SYDVKM. V was clipped by 5 bases and J by 0 bases, with 20 bases between them. This CDR3 region has 19 residues. The CDR3 reads CASSLGTVVPSSYNSPLHF. In nucleotides, the CDR3 is TGTGCCAGCAGTCTCGGGACTGTCGTACCAAGCTCCTATAATTCACCCCTCCACTTT.